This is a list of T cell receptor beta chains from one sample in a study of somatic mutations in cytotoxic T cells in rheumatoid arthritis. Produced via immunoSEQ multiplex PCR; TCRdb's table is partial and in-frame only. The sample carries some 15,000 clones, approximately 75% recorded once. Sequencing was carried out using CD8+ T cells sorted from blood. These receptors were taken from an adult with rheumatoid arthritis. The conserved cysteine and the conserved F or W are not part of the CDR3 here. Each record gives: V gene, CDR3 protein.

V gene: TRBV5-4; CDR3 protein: ASSLGSSGNTIY
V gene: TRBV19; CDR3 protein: ASSIGGGYEQF
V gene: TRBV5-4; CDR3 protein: ASSQDRSGQYNEQF
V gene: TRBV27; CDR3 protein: ASSRRQTTLDPGELF
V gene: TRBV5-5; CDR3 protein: ASSDGDRGFYEQY
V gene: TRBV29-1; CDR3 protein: SVRGQGQGRDNYGYT
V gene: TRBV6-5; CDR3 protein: ATRQGARTEAF
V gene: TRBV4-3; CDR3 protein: ASSQEGVATSTDTQY
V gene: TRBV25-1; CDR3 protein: ASSEVGANEQY
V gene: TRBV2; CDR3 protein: ASRRSDLAMNTEAF
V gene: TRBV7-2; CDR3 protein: ASSSTSGPYNEQF
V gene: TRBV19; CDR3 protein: ASTLSGNTEAF
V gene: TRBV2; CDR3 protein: AREVTSGANVLT
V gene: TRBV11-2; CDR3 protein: ATSTPGTSGRVQETQY
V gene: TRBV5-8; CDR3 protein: ASRRELNYGYT
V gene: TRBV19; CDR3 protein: ASSRQRERSYNEQF
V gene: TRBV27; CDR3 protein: ASSAGNGYT
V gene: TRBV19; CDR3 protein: ASSISVSNTEAF
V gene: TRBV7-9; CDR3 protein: ASSFPEADTQY
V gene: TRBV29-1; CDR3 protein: SVEDLGTANTGELF
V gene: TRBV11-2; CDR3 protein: ASSLKPYEQY
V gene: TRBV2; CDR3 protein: ASSDGAGFTYEQY
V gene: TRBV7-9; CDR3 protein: ASSLVTDRGPEAF
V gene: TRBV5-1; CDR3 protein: ASSMNQETQY
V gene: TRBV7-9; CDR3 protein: ASSPQQGIAPLH
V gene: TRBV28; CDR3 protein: ASSLQASNQPQH
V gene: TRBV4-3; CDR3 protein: ASSQDRGSSYNEQF
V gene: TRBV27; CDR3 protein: ASSFIGGPYEQY
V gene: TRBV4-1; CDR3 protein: ASSQVVGPHQPQH
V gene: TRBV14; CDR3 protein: ASSPHLGLAGPPAYNEQF
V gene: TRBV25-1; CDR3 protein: ASSGVQGAGGYT
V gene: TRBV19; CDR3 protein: ASSRADPRWNEQF
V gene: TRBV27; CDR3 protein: ASSLGPGQGDETQY
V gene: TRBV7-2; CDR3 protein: ASSLGGYSNQPQH
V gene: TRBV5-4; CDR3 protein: ATARREADTQY
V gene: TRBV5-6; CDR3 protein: ASSLLPSNSYEQY
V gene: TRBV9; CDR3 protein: ASSPSDRANYGYT
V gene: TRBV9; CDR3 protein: ASSVGGPYGYT
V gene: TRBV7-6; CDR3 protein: ASSTRREIPYEQY
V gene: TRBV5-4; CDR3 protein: ASSPPENTEAF
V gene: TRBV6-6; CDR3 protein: ASINHPLAGGLRQY
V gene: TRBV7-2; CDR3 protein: ASTLPSAGPSTDTQY
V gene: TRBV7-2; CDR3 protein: ASSMGGPTPWNNEQF
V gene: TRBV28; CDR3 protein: ASRSRGYYGYT
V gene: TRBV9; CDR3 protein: ASSTFRDRHYNEQF
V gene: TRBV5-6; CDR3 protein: ASIMVSERAYGYT
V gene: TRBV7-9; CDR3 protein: ASSSGLAYEQY
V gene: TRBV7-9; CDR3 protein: ASSLAGREGLVEQY
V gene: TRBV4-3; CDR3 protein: ASSQDRGGMYNEQF
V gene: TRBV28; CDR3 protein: ASSWGQSYGYT
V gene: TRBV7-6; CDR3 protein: ASSPKLMLFGANVLT